A single sample is the source of the 14 T cell receptor beta chains below, sequenced in a study of blood T cell repertoires in COVID-19. The table came from immunoSEQ multiplex PCR; TCRdb's copy has only in-frame clones and leaves some out. The sample lists under 50,000 clones, around nine tenths occurring once. The specimen sequenced was peripheral blood. These receptors all stem from a man between 50 and 59 years old with active COVID-19.

The chain carries TRBV9 and TRBJ1-3; maybe TRBD1 (5 bases). Germline CDR1 and CDR2: SGDLS and YYNGEE. Trimming took 1 base from V and 1 from J, leaving 6 bases between them. The CDR3 is 14 amino acids. In DNA, the CDR3 is TGTGCCAGCAGCGTACAGGGATCTGGAAACACCATATATTTT. Encoded protein: CASSVQGSGNTIYF.

CDR3 region: CSVVEGTHEQYF. Here the CDR3 DNA reads TGCAGCGTTGTGGAGGGTACCCACGAGCAGTACTTC. The gene calls are TRBV29-1 and TRBJ2-7, with D possibly matching TRBD2 (6 bases). Per the germline V gene, CDR1 is SQVTM and CDR2 is ANQGSEA. This CDR3 has 12 amino acids. V was clipped by 4 bases and J by 5 bases, with 12 bases between them.

The chain employs TRBV6-5 and TRBJ1-1; TRBD1 is a possible D gene (6 bases). V shed 8 bases and J shed 0 bases, with 13 bases lying between them. CDR1 is MNHEY, CDR2 SVGAGI, per germline. The CDR3 length is 14 residues. The CDR3 reads CASGRQEMNTEAFF. The CDR3 bases are TGTGCCAGCGGAAGACAGGAGATGAACACTGAAGCTTTCTTT.

The rearrangement uses TRBV6-1 and TRBJ2-7, with a weak D call TRBD1 (5 bases). The CDR3 is 15 amino acids. V was clipped by 1 base and J by 3 bases, with 13 bases between them. Per germline, CDR1 MNHNS and CDR2 SASEGT. The CDR3 sequence: CASSEESRADYEQYF. CDR3 DNA sequence: TGTGCCAGCAGTGAAGAGAGCAGGGCTGACTACGAGCAGTACTTC.

The chain recombines TRBV6-1 with TRBJ1-5; D remains unclear. In germline, CDR1 is MNHNS, CDR2 SASEGT. V gave up 2 bases and J gave up 8 bases, with 10 bases separating them. CDR3 size: 13 residues. CDR3 sequence: CASSEIPVEPQHF. In DNA, the CDR3 is TGTGCCAGCAGTGAAATCCCGGTGGAGCCCCAGCATTTT.

This chain uses TRBV4-3 with TRBJ1-2; no definite D call. The ends were cut back, 1 base at V and 8 bases at J, with 11 bases in the middle. Per germline, CDR1 LGHNA and CDR2 YSLEER. The CDR3 consists of 13 residues. The CDR3 DNA reads as TGCGCCAGCAGCCAAGCGCTCGGGTTGGGCTACACCTTC. This gives the protein CASSQALGLGYTF.

The CDR3 DNA reads TGTGCCAGCAGCTCTCGGGCTAGCGGGGGGGCAGAGACCCAGTACTTC. This gives the protein CASSSRASGGAETQYF. This chain links TRBV5-6 with TRBJ2-5; TRBD2 matches 12 bases. In germline, CDR1 is SGHDT, CDR2 YYEEEE. V was clipped by 3 bases and J by 4 bases; unmatched bases: 7. The CDR3 runs 16 residues. Complete variable domain (other parts from reference TRBV5-6 and TRBJ2-5): DAGVTQSPTHLIKTRGQQVTLRCSPKSGHDTVSWYQQALGQGPQFIFQYYEEEERQRGNFPDRFSGHQFPNYSSELNVNALLLGDSALYLCASSSRASGGAETQYFGPGTRLLVL.

The chain has TRBV7-9 and TRBJ1-2; 7 nucleotides align to TRBD1. Germline CDR1 SEHNR, CDR2 FQNEAQ (reference sequence). With 5 bases clipped from V and 2 bases from J, the junction kept 8 bases outside the gene matches. The CDR3 has 15 amino acids. The CDR3 DNA reads TGTGCCAGCAGCCCTAGTAGGGGACAGAACTATGGCTACACCTTC. Protein product: CASSPSRGQNYGYTF.

The CDR3 protein is CASSMSVLSTEAFF. DNA of the CDR3: TGTGCCAGTAGTATGTCCGTCCTCAGCACTGAAGCTTTCTTT. The V call is TRBV19, the J call TRBJ1-1; D remains unclear. Trimming left V 3 bases short and J 4 bases short, with 12 bases between. This CDR3 has 14 residues. The germline gives CDR1 LNHDA, CDR2 SQIVND (reference sequence).

The V and J genes are TRBV7-2 and TRBJ1-6; no reliable D call. V was trimmed by 5 bases and J by 0 bases, leaving 11 bases between them. The CDR3 sequence is 16 residues long. Germline assignment: CDR1 SGHTA and CDR2 FQGNSA. CDR3 amino acids: CASSPRSSSYNSPLHF. The CDR3 DNA reads TGTGCCAGCAGCCCCAGGTCGAGCTCCTATAATTCACCCCTCCACTTT.

The V call is TRBV7-2, the J call TRBJ1-2; D unclear. Germline V gene lookup returns CDR1 SGHTA and CDR2 FQGNSA. The CDR3 is 15 amino acids. V was clipped by 7 bases and J by 0 bases, with 15 bases between them. CDR3 DNA: TGTGCCAGCACCCCCAGTCCGGGTGCTAACTATGGCTACACCTTC. Residues: CASTPSPGANYGYTF.

The chain recombines TRBV18 with TRBJ2-3; 9 positions match TRBD1. CDR1 KGHSH and CDR2 LQKENI come from the germline V gene. The CDR3 totals 15 residues. The J segment lost 3 bases and the V segment lost 8 bases, leaving 9 bases of the junction unmatched. The CDR3: CASRVGQGNTDTQYF. The CDR3 nucleotides are TGTGCCAGCCGGGTGGGACAGGGCAATACAGATACGCAGTATTTT.

This sequence joins TRBV5-1 and TRBJ2-7, with D tentatively TRBD2 (7 bases). In germline, CDR1 is SGHRS, CDR2 YFSETQ. This CDR3 is built from 15 residues. Trimming took 2 bases from V and 2 from J, leaving 14 bases between them. Here the CDR3 reads CASSFGGRPTYEQYF. CDR3 DNA sequence: TGCGCCAGCAGCTTCGGGGGGCGCCCGACCTACGAGCAGTACTTC.

The chain is built from TRBV5-1 and TRBJ2-3; the match to TRBD2 covers 11 bases. The trim removed 3 bases at V and 5 bases at J, leaving 8 bases unmatched. The CDR3 contains 16 residues. The V gene's germline CDR1 is SGHRS and CDR2 YFSETQ. The CDR3 region is CASSSSLAGGGDTQYF. In DNA, the CDR3 is TGCGCCAGCAGCTCCAGCCTAGCGGGAGGCGGAGATACGCAGTATTTT.